This entry lists 21 T cell receptor beta chains sequenced from one sample in a study of blood T cell repertoires in COVID-19. The table came from immunoSEQ multiplex PCR; TCRdb's copy has only in-frame clones and leaves some out. The data hold approximately 190,000 clones, with around 80% observed a single time. The sequenced sample was peripheral blood. The receptors were gathered from a human donor in a cohort sampled during active COVID-19.

This chain links TRBV30 with TRBJ1-5; a possible D gene is TRBD1 (6 bases). Per germline, CDR1 GTSNPN and CDR2 SVGIG (reference sequence). Trimming took off 4 bases at V and 9 bases at J, with 16 bases between the two ends. CDR3 size: 13 residues. This chain's CDR3 is CAWNRGADGPQHF. CDR3 DNA: TGTGCCTGGAACCGGGGGGCAGATGGGCCCCAGCATTTT.

This clone was counted a single time. The CDR3 nucleotides are TGTGCCAGCAGGACAGGGGGCCGCACCGGGGAGCTGTTTTTT. Translated: CASRTGGRTGELFF. The V gene is TRBV28, the J gene TRBJ2-2, with 10 positions matching TRBD1. V lost 6 bases to trimming and J lost 4 bases; unmatched junction nucleotides: 2. The CDR3 is 14 residues long. Germline values: CDR1 MDHEN, CDR2 SYDVKM.

The chain carries TRBV10-3 and TRBJ2-3; TRBD2 aligns across 10 bases. Trimming at V came to 6 bases and at J to 4 bases, leaving 7 bases not matched to a gene. Per germline, CDR1 ENHRY and CDR2 SYGVKD. The CDR3 sequence is 15 residues long. CDR3 nucleotides: TGTGCCATCAGCCCCCCTAGCGGGAGCCCAGATACGCAGTATTTT. Translation: CAISPPSGSPDTQYF.

This clone was recorded once. The rearrangement joins TRBV18 to TRBJ2-3; 9 bases map to TRBD1. Trimming removed 6 bases from V and 2 bases from J; junction bases left unmatched: 9. The CDR3 runs 16 residues. CDR1 KGHSH and CDR2 LQKENI come from the germline V gene. CDR3 nucleotides: TGTGCCAGCTCTCGGGGGACAGGGCAGAACACAGATACGCAGTATTTT. Amino acids: CASSRGTGQNTDTQYF.

The rearrangement joins TRBV29-1 to TRBJ1-2, with a weak D call TRBD1 (6 bases). V lost 3 bases and J 4 bases, leaving 15 bases between the germline ends. CDR1 SQVTM and CDR2 ANQGSEA come from the germline V gene. There are 14 residues in the CDR3. The CDR3: CSVDDLTGIYGYTF. CDR3 DNA sequence: TGCAGCGTTGATGATCTCACAGGGATCTATGGCTACACCTTC.

The count of this clone is one. This chain links TRBV9 with TRBJ1-1; TRBD1 agrees at 9 bases. CDR1 and CDR2 (germline): SGDLS, YYNGEE. The CDR3 is 16 amino acids. Trimming removed 0 bases from V and 4 bases from J; junction bases left unmatched: 7. The chain's CDR3 is CASSVVGTGLGTEAFF. CDR3 nucleotides: TGTGCCAGCAGCGTAGTAGGGACAGGGTTGGGCACTGAAGCTTTCTTT.

The chain recombines TRBV11-2 with TRBJ2-2, with D possibly TRBD2 on 5 matching bases. Trimming took off 4 bases at V and 5 bases at J, with 14 bases between the two ends. CDR3 size: 15 residues. Germline CDR1 and CDR2: SGHAT and FQNNGV. DNA for the CDR3: TGTGCCAGCAGCTCATCCCCGACTATGACCGGGGAGCTGTTTTTT. The encoded protein is CASSSSPTMTGELFF. Filled out from reference TRBV11-2 and TRBJ2-2, the complete variable domain reads EAGVAQSPRYKIIEKRQSVAFWCNPISGHATLYWYQQILGQGPKLLIQFQNNGVVDDSQLPKDRFSAERLKGVDSTLKIQPAKLEDSAVYLCASSSSPTMTGELFFGEGSRLTVL.

The J gene is TRBJ2-5, the V gene TRBV29-1; 14 bases fit TRBD2. This CDR3 spans 15 amino acids. Germline CDR1 reads SQVTM; CDR2 reads ANQGSEA. With 6 bases clipped from V and 3 bases from J, the junction kept 6 bases outside the gene matches. The CDR3 nucleotides are TGCAGCGTGGCAGGACTAGCGGGGGGTGAAGAGACCCAGTACTTC. Translated, it gives CSVAGLAGGEETQYF.

This clone was recorded once. The J gene is TRBJ1-2, the V gene TRBV3-1 (or the pseudogene TRBV3-2), with TRBD1 matching over 7 bases. V trimming: 0 bases; J trimming: 5 bases; junction bases outside the gene matches: 9. CDR1 and CDR2 from the germline V gene are LGHDT and YNNKEL (reference sequence). This CDR3 is 16 amino acids long. CDR3 sequence: CASSQEGIQGPYGYTF. CDR3 bases: TGTGCCAGCAGCCAAGAGGGAATACAGGGGCCATATGGCTACACCTTC.

This chain uses TRBV14 with TRBJ1-2; D perhaps matches TRBD1 (5 bases). Trimming stripped 6 bases from V and 5 bases from J, with 19 bases between. CDR3 length: 15 amino acids. Looked up from germline, CDR1 is SGHDN and CDR2 is FVKESK. The CDR3 reads CASRPSGLPSYGYTF. CDR3 in DNA: TGTGCCAGCAGACCCTCAGGGCTCCCCTCGTATGGCTACACCTTC.

The chain has TRBV2 and TRBJ2-1, with 7 bases aligning to TRBD1. V was clipped by 6 bases and J by 7 bases; unmatched bases: 6. The CDR3 length is 13 residues. The germline CDR1 and CDR2 sequences are SNHLY and FYNNEI. The CDR3: CASRDGTANEQFF. The CDR3 nucleotides read TGTGCCAGCAGAGACGGGACAGCTAATGAGCAGTTCTTC.

This clone was detected a few times. This chain uses TRBV27 with TRBJ1-4, with D perhaps matching TRBD1 (6 bases). V lost 6 bases and J 7 bases, leaving 15 bases between the germline ends. This CDR3 is built from 14 residues. CDR1 MNHEY and CDR2 SMNVEV come from the germline V gene (reference sequence). CDR3 protein: CASSQTADSEKLFF. CDR3 in DNA: TGTGCCAGCAGCCAAACCGCGGACAGTGAAAAACTGTTTTTT. Full variable domain (missing parts from reference TRBV27 and TRBJ1-4): EAQVTQNPRYLITVTGKKLTVTCSQNMNHEYMSWYRQDPGLGLRQIYYSMNVEVTDKGDVPEGYKVSRKEKRNFPLILESPSPNQTSLYFCASSQTADSEKLFFGSGTQLSVL.

The CDR3 DNA follows: TGTGCCAGCAGCCCAGGGACAGTAACTGGCTACACCTTC. Translation gives CASSPGTVTGYTF. This chain joins TRBV3-1 (or the pseudogene TRBV3-2) and TRBJ1-2; 7 bases match TRBD1. J gave up 7 bases and V 4 bases, and 6 bases lay outside the gene matches. Germline V gene lookup returns CDR1 LGHDT and CDR2 YNNKEL (reference sequence). This CDR3 spans 13 amino acids.

The genes are TRBV27 and TRBJ2-3; D not certain. Germline values: CDR1 MNHEY, CDR2 SMNVEV (reference sequence). This CDR3 is built from 13 residues. The V and J ends lost 6 bases and 1 base respectively, with 8 bases between them. Here the CDR3 DNA reads TGTGCCAGCAGGCGGCCAGGCACAGATACGCAGTATTTT. It specifies CASRRPGTDTQYF.

The V gene is TRBV20-1, the J gene TRBJ1-2, with D perhaps matching TRBD1 (5 bases). This CDR3 is 11 amino acids long. V lost 6 bases and J 8 bases, leaving 13 bases between the germline ends. Germline CDR1 is DFQATT and CDR2 is SNEGSKA (reference sequence). The CDR3 nucleotides read TGCAGTGCACCCGGGGGGGGAGGCTACACCTTC. Amino acid sequence: CSAPGGGGYTF.

This chain links TRBV6-5 with TRBJ1-2, with TRBD1 matching over 11 bases. Trimming cost V 6 bases and J 8 bases; bases outside gene matches: 11. This CDR3 comprises 15 residues. Germline CDR1 is MNHEY and CDR2 is SVGAGI. The CDR3 sequence is CASRIGTGGWVGYTF. The CDR3 region has the DNA TGTGCCAGCAGGATCGGGACAGGGGGATGGGTCGGCTACACCTTC.

The rearrangement links TRBV4-2 to TRBJ1-2; D uncertain. The CDR3 is 14 residues long. Trimming left V 4 bases short and J 6 bases short, with 15 bases between. The germline V gene has CDR1 LGHNA and CDR2 YNFKEQ. DNA for the CDR3: TGTGCCAGCAGCCTCGATAGAGACTTAAATGGCTACACCTTC. This sequence encodes CASSLDRDLNGYTF.

This chain links TRBV2 with TRBJ2-5; D is perhaps TRBD1 (6 bases). The CDR3 has 12 amino acids. V was cut by 2 bases and J by 5 bases, with 6 bases left in between. The germline gives CDR1 SNHLY, CDR2 FYNNEI. In nucleotides, the CDR3 is TGTGCCAGCAGTGAAAGGGGGGAGACCCAGTACTTC. As protein: CASSERGETQYF.

This chain links TRBV21-1 with TRBJ2-7; no check of the table's D call, TRBD2, against the DNA was made. TRBV21-1 is listed as a pseudogene. The CDR3 has 17 residues. The CDR3 bases are TGTGCCAGCTCCCACCTCCCACGGAGTTCTTTTAACTACGAGCAGTACGTC. Residues: CASSHLPRSSFNYEQYV.

The chain has TRBV19 and TRBJ1-5, with a possible D match to TRBD1 (6 bases). CDR3 length: 15 residues. Germline CDR1 reads LNHDA; CDR2 reads SQIVND (reference sequence). V lost 0 bases, J lost 3 bases, and 9 bases lay in between. CDR3 region: CASSIDGQYNQPQHF. In nucleotides, the CDR3 is TGTGCCAGTAGTATAGATGGACAGTACAATCAGCCCCAGCATTTT.

This clone was counted between two and nine times. The V gene is TRBV6-1, the J gene TRBJ2-1; the match to TRBD2 covers 12 bases. V lost 4 bases and J lost 4; bases outside the gene matches: 5. This CDR3 region has 16 residues. Germline lookup yields CDR1 MNHNS and CDR2 SASEGT. CDR3 loop: CASSVVLAGGYNEQFF. In nucleotides, the CDR3 is TGTGCCAGCAGTGTAGTACTAGCGGGGGGTTACAATGAGCAGTTCTTC.